This TCR beta chain was found in a study of response to subunit inactivated influenza vaccine. Study observations and caveats: It was the authors' suggestion that each seasonal influenza vaccination recruits few new T cells.

V lost 1 base to trimming and J lost 1 base, with 6 bases between them. There are 14 residues in the CDR3. MiXCR was run by TCRdb on the RT-PCR reads, yielding one entry per CDR3 protein. The profile shows 700,000 to 900,000 distinct CDR3 sequences, roughly 20% of them singletons. This clonotype showed up many times. Antigen: not known. V usage is TRBV12-3 or TRBV12-4 and J usage is TRBJ2-3; D gene ambiguous. The material was PBMCs from blood, obtained 5 days after vaccination. The receptor's source is a man in his fifties or sixties who received an inactivated influenza vaccine. CDR3 coding DNA: TGTGCCAGCAGTTTAGGCCACGGCACAGATACGCAGTATTTT. Its translation: CASSLGHGTDTQYF.